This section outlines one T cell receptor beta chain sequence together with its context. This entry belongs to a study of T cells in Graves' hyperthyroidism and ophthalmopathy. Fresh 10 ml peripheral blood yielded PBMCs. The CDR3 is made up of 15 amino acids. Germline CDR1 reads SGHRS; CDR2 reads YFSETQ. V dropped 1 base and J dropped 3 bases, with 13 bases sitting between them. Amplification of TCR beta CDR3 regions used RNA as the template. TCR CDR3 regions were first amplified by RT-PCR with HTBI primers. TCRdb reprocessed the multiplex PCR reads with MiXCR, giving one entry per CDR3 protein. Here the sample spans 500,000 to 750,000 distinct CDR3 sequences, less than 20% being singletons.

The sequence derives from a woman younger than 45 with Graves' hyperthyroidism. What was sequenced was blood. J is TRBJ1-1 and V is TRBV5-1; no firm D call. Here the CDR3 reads CASSLINPPDTEAFF. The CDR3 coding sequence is TGCGCCAGCAGCTTGATAAACCCACCGGACACTGAAGCTTTCTTT.